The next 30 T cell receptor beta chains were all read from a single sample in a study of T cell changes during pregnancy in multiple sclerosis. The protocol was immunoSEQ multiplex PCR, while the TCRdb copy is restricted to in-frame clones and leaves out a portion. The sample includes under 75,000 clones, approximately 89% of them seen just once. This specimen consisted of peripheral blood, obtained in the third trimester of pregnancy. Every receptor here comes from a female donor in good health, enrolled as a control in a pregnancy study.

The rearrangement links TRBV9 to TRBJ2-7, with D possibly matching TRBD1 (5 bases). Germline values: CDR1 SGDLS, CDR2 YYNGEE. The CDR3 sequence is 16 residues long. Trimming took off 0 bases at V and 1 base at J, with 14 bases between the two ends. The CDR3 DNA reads TGTGCCAGCAGCGTAGCCGCAGGGTCCTATTCCTACGAGCAGTACTTC. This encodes CASSVAAGSYSYEQYF.

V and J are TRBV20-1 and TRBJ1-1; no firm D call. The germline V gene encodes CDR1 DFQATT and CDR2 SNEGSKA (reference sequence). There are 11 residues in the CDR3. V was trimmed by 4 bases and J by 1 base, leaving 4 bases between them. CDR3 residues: CSAIQNTEAFF. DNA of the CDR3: TGCAGTGCTATACAGAACACTGAAGCTTTCTTT.

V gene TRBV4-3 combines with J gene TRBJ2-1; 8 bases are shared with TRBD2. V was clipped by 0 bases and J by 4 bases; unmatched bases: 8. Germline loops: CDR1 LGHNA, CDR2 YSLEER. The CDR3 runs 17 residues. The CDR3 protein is CASSQEEGGGYYNEQFF. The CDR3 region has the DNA TGCGCCAGCAGCCAAGAGGAGGGCGGGGGGTATTACAATGAGCAGTTCTTC.

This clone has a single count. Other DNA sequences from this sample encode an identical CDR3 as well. This CDR3 reads CASSSEETQYF. CDR3 DNA sequence: TGTGCCAGCAGCTCGGAAGAGACCCAGTACTTC. V gene TRBV7-9 combines with J gene TRBJ2-5, with D uncertain. Trimming took off 4 bases at V and 3 bases at J, with 3 bases between the two ends. Germline loops: CDR1 SEHNR, CDR2 FQNEAQ (reference sequence). The CDR3 has 11 amino acids.

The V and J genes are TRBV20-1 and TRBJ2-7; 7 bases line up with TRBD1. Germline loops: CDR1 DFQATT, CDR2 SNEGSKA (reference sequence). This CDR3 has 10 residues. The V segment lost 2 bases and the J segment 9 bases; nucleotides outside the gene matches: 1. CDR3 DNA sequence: TGCAGTGCTAGAAAGGGGGCGCAGTACTTC. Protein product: CSARKGAQYF.

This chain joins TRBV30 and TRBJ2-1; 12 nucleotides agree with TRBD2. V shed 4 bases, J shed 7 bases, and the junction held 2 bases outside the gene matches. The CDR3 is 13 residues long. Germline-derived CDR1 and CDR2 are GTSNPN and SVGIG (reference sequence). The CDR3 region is CAWTSGGANEQFF. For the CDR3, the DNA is TGTGCCTGGACTAGCGGGGGGGCGAATGAGCAGTTCTTC.

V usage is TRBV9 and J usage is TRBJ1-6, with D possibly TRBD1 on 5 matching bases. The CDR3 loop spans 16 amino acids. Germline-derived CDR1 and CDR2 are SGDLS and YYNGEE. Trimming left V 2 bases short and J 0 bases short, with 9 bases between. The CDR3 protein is CASSVGRDSYNSPLHF. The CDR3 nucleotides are TGTGCCAGCAGCGTGGGCAGGGACTCCTATAATTCACCCCTCCACTTT.

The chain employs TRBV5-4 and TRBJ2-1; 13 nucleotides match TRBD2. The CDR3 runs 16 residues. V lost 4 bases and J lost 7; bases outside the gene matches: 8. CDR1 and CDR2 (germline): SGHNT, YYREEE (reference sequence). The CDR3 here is CASSGELAGGQNEQFF. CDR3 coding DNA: TGTGCCAGCAGCGGAGAACTAGCGGGGGGGCAAAATGAGCAGTTCTTC.

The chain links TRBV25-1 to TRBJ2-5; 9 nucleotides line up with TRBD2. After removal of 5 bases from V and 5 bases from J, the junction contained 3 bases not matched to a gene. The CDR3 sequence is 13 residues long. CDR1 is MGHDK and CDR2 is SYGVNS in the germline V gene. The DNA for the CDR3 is TGTGCCAGCAGTAGGCTAGCGGGGGAGACCCAGTACTTC. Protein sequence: CASSRLAGETQYF. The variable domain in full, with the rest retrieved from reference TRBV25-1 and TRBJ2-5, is EADIYQTPRYLVIGTGKKITLECSQTMGHDKMYWYQQDPGMELHLIHYSYGVNSTEKGDLSSESTVSRIRTEHFPLTLESARPSHTSQYLCASSRLAGETQYFGPGTRLLVL.

For the CDR3, the DNA is TGCGCCAGCAGCTCCAGGGGGCCGAACACTGAAGCTTTCTTT. It is translated as CASSSRGPNTEAFF. V is TRBV5-1 and J is TRBJ1-1; 8 bases fit TRBD1. Per germline, CDR1 SGHRS and CDR2 YFSETQ. This CDR3 is 14 amino acids long. V lost 3 bases and J lost 1; bases outside the gene matches: 2.

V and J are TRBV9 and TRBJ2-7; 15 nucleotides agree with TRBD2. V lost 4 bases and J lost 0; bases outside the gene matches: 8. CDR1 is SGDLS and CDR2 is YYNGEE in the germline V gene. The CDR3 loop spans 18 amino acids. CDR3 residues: CASSPGLAGGSFSYEQYF. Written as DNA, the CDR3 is TGTGCCAGCAGCCCGGGACTAGCGGGGGGTTCCTTCTCCTACGAGCAGTACTTC.

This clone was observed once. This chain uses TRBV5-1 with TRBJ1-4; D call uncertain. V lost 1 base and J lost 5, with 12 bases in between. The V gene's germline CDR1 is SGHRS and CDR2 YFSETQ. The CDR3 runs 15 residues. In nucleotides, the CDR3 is TGCGCCAGCAGCTTGAGTTCCGGAGGGAATGAAAAACTGTTTTTT. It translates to CASSLSSGGNEKLFF.

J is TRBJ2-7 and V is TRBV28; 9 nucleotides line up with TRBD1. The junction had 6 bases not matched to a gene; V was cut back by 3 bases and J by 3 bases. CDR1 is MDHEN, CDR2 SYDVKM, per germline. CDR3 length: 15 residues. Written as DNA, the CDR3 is TGTGCCAGCAGTTTGGGGACAGGGTGGATCTACGAGCAGTACTTC. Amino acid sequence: CASSLGTGWIYEQYF. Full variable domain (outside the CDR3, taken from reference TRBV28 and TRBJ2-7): DVKVTQSSRYLVKRTGEKVFLECVQDMDHENMFWYRQDPGLGLRLIYFSYDVKMKEKGDIPEGYSVSREKKERFSLILESASTNQTSMYLCASSLGTGWIYEQYFGPGTRLTVT.

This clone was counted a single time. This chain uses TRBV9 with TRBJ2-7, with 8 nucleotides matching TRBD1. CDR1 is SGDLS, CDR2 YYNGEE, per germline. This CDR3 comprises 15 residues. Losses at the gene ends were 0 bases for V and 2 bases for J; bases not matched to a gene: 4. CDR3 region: CASSVEGTGAYEQYF. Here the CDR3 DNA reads TGTGCCAGCAGCGTAGAAGGGACAGGAGCCTACGAGCAGTACTTC.

Written as DNA, the CDR3 is TGCGCCAGCAGCCAAGAATGGCGGGGAGGACAGCCCCAGCATTTT. Protein sequence: CASSQEWRGGQPQHF. The genes are TRBV4-3 and TRBJ1-5; D unclear. The CDR3 length is 15 residues. Germline assignment: CDR1 LGHNA and CDR2 YSLEER. V lost 0 bases and J 7 bases, leaving 13 bases between the germline ends.

This CDR3 reads CAISSDSPTDTQYF. The CDR3 DNA reads as TGTGCCATCAGCTCGGACAGCCCGACAGATACGCAGTATTTT. The rearrangement joins TRBV10-3 to TRBJ2-3; a weak D match, TRBD1 (6 bases). Germline CDR1 is ENHRY and CDR2 is SYGVKD. This CDR3 spans 14 amino acids. The V and J ends lost 6 bases and 3 bases respectively, with 13 bases between them.

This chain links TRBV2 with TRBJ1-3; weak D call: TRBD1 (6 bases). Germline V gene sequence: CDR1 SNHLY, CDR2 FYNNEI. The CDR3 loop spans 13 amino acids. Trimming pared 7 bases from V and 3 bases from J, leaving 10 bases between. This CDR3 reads CASIQGIGNTIYF. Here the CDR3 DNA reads TGTGCCAGCATACAGGGAATTGGAAACACCATATATTTT.

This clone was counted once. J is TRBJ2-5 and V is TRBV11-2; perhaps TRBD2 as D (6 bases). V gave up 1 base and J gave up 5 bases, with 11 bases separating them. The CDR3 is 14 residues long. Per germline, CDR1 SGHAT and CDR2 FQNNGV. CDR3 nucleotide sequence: TGTGCCAGCAGCTTAGGGGCGGGGAGGGAGACCCAGTACTTC. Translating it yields CASSLGAGRETQYF.

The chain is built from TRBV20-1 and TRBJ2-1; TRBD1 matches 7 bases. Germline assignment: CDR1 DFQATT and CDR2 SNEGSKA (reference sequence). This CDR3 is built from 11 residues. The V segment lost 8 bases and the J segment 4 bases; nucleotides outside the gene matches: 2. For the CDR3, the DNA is TGCAGTCAGGGGGAGTACAATGAGCAGTTCTTC. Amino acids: CSQGEYNEQFF.

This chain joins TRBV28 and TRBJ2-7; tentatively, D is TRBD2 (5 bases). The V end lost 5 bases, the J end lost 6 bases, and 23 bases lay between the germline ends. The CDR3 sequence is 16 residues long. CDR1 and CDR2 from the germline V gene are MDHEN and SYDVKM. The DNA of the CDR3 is TGTGCCAGCAGTGCCCCCTGGGGTCGCGCGGGTGGCGAGCAGTACTTC. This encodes CASSAPWGRAGGEQYF.

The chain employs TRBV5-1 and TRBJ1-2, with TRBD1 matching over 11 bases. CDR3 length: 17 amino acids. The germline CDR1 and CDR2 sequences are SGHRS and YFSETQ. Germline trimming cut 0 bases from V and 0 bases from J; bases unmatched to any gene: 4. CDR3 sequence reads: CASSLGGQGAANYGYTF. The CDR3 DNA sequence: TGCGCCAGCAGCTTGGGTGGACAGGGGGCAGCTAACTATGGCTACACCTTC.

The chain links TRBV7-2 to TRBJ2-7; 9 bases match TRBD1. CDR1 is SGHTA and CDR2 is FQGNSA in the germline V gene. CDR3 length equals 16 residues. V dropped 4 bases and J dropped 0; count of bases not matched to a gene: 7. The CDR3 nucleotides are TGTGCCAGCAGCTCGCTGACAGGGGGAGACTCCTACGAGCAGTACTTC. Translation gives CASSSLTGGDSYEQYF.

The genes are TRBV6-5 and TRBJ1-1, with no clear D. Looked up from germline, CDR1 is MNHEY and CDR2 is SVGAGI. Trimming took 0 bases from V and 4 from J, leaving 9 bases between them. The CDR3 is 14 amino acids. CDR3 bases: TGTGCCAGCAGTTACTCGATAGCTCCCACTGAAGCTTTCTTT. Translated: CASSYSIAPTEAFF.

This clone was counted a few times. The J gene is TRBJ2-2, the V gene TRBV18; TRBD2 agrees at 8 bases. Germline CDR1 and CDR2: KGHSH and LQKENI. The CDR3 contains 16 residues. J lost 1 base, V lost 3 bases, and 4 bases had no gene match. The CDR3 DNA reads TGTGCCAGCTCACCCCTTCTAGCGGGGAACACCGGGGAGCTGTTTTTT. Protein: CASSPLLAGNTGELFF.

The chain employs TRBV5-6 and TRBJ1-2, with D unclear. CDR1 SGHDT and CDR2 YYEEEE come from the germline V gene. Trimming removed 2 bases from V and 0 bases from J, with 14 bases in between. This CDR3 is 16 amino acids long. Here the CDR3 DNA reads TGTGCCAGCAGCTTTTCAGGTCTGCGTTCTAACTATGGCTACACCTTC. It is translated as CASSFSGLRSNYGYTF.

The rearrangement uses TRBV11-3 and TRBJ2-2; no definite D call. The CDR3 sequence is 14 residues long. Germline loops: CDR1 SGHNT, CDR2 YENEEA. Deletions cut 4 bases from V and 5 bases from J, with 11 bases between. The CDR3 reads CASSSTARTGELFF. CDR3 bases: TGTGCCAGCAGCTCAACGGCGAGGACCGGGGAGCTGTTTTTT.

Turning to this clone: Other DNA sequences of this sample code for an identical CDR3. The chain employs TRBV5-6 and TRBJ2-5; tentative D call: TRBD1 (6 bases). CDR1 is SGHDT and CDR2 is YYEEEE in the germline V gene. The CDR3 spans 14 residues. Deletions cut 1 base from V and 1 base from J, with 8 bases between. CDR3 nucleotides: TGTGCCAGCAGCTTGCGGACAGCCCAAGAGACCCAGTACTTC. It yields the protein CASSLRTAQETQYF.

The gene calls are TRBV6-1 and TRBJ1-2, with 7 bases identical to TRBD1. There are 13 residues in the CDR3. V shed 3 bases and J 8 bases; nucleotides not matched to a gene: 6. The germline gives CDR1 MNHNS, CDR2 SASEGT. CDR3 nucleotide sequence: TGTGCCAGCAGTGAGCACAGGGGATTGGGCTACACCTTC. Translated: CASSEHRGLGYTF.

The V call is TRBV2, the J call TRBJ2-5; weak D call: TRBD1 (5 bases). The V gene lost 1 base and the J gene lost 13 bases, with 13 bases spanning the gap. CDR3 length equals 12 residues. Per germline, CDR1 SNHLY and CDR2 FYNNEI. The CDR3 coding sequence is TGTGCCAGCAGTGAAGAACAGGCATCCATGTACTTC. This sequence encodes CASSEEQASMYF.

CDR3 residues: CASMGGYGYTF. The CDR3 nucleotides read TGTGCCAGCATGGGGGGCTATGGCTACACCTTC. The V gene is TRBV2, the J gene TRBJ1-2; possibly TRBD1 for D (5 bases). CDR3 length equals 11 residues. Germline CDR1 SNHLY, CDR2 FYNNEI. Trimming pared 7 bases from V and 4 bases from J, leaving 7 bases between.